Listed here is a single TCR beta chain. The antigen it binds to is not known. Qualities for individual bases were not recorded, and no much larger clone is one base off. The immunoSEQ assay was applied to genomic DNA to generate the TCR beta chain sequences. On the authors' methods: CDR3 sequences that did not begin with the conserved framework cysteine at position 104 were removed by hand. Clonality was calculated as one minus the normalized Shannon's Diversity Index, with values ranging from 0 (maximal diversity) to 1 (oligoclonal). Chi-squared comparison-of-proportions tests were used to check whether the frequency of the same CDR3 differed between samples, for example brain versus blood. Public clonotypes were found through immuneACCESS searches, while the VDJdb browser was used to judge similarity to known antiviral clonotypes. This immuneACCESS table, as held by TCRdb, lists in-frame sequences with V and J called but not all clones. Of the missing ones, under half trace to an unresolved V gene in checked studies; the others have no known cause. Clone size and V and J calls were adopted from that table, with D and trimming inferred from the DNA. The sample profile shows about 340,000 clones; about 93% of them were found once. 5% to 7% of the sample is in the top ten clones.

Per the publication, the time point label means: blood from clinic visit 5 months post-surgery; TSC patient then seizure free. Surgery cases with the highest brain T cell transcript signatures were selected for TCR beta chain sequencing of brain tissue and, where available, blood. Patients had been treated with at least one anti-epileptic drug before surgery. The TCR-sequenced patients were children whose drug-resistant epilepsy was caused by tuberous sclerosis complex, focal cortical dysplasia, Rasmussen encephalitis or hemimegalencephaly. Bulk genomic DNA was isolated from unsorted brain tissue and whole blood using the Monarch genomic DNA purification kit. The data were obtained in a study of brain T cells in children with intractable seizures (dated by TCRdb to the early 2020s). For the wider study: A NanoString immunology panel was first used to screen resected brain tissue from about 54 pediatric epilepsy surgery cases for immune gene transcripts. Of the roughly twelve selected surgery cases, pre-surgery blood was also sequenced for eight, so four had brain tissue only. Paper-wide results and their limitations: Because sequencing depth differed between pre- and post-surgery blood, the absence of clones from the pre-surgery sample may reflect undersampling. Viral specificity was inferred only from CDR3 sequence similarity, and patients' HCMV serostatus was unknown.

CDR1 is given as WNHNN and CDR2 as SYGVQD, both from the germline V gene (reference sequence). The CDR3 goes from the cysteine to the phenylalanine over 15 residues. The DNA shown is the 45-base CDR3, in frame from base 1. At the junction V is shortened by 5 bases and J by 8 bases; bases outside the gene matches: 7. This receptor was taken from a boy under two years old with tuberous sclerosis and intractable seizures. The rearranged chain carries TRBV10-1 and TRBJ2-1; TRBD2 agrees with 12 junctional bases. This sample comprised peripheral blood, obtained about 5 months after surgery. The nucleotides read TGCGCCAGCAGTACCGGGACTAGCGGGTCTGATGAGCAGTTCTTC. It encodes CASSTGTSGSDEQFF.